The clone carrying this T cell receptor (beta chain) was recorded many times. One entry per CDR3 protein, called by TCRdb with MiXCR from the reads. The sample has 45,000 to 60,000 distinct CDR3 sequences, about 7.3% seen once. The data are from a study of patients with pleural tuberculosis. The source of this sequence is a human donor with pleural tuberculosis.

CDR3 protein: CSAHRWGSTDTQYF. The CDR3 nucleotides are TGCAGTGCCCATAGGTGGGGCAGCACAGATACGCAGTATTTT. The chain carries TRBV20-1 and TRBJ2-3; D may be TRBD1 (5 bases). The ends were cut back, 6 bases at V and 0 bases at J, with 13 bases in the middle. This CDR3 contains 14 residues. Germline lookup yields CDR1 DFQATT and CDR2 SNEGSKA (reference sequence).